The rows below give T cell receptor beta chains drawn from one sample of a study of T cells in localized non-small cell lung cancer. Using immunoSEQ multiplex PCR, the repertoire was profiled, and TCRdb retains in-frame clones only, with some absent. The data show thousands of clones, 85% seen once. Specimen: PBMCs, collected before any cancer treatment. Receptors originate from a woman aged 40-69 years with stage II lung adenocarcinoma. Each CDR3 is given without its conserved first and last residue. Each record gives: V gene, J gene, CDR3 protein.

TRBV7-2	TRBJ2-1	ASSLLSAMVNEQF
TRBV6-6	TRBJ2-7	ASKDEPGGSNYEQY
TRBV30	TRBJ1-2	AWSPSGTGMSGYT
TRBV4-1	TRBJ1-1	ASSPRTGTVNTEAF
TRBV29-1	TRBJ2-3	SVDQGSTDTQY
TRBV6-6	TRBJ1-1	ASSHAAGRSPEAF
TRBV28	TRBJ1-5	ASRRLDNQPQH
TRBV11-2	TRBJ2-4	ASSPTGNIQY
TRBV6-6	TRBJ2-1	ASSRGSYNEQF
TRBV5-6	TRBJ2-5	ASSLDGIQETQY
TRBV6-1	TRBJ2-3	ASRLQGSADTQY
TRBV5-1	TRBJ2-3	ASSFGAGADTQY
TRBV8-2	TRBJ2-6	GIPYITQSRANVLT
TRBV9	TRBJ2-3	ASSESGYTDTQY
TRBV2	TRBJ1-1	ASSVTPEVNTEAF
TRBV19	TRBJ2-7	ASSMAGGYYEQY